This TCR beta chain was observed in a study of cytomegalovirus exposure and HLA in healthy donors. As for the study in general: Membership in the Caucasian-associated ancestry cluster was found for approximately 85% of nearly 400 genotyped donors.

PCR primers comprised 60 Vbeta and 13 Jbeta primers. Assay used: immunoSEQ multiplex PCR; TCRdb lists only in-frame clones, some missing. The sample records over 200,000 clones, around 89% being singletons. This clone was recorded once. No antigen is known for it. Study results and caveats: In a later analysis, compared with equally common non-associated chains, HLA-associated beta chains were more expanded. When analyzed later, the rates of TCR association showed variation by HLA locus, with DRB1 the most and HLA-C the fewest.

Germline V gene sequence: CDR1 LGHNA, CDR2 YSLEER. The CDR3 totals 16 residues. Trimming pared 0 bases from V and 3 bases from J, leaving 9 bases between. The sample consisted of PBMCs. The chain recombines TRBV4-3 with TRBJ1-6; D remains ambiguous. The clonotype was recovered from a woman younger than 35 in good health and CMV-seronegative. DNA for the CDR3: TGCGCCAGCAGCCAAGATCGGGGTCGCTATAATTCACCCCTCCACTTT. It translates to CASSQDRGRYNSPLHF.